Below, one T cell receptor beta chain is given with its context. This entry belongs to a study of blood T cell repertoires in COVID-19. Background on the study: COVID-19 samples collected from the United States, Italy and Spain covered acute and convalescent phases. T cells, B-cell-depleted T cells, or PBMCs supplied cDNA or gDNA.

From germline, CDR1 is LNHNV and CDR2 YYDKDF (reference sequence). Trimming removed 1 base at V and 7 bases at J, with 12 bases between. The CDR3 contains 14 residues. As processed by the authors: Nucleated cell counts were estimated from reference gene primer amplification. Sequencing used immunoSEQ multiplex PCR; TCRdb keeps in-frame clones, though not all of them. That table gives V, J and clone size, and the DNA gave D and trimming. The sample holds approximately 250,000 clones, approximately 86% seen once. The chain combines TRBV15 with TRBJ2-3, with D perhaps matching TRBD2 (5 bases). This TCR was sampled from a woman aged 55-70 years with COVID-19, enrolled during active disease. The specimen sequenced was peripheral blood. The CDR3 DNA is TGTGCCACCAGCAGAGCGGCTAGCAGATATACGCAGTATTTT. This sequence encodes CATSRAASRYTQYF.